These T cell receptor beta chains were read from a single sample in a study of response to subunit inactivated influenza vaccine. MiXCR was run by TCRdb on the RT-PCR reads, yielding one entry per CDR3 protein. This sample yields around 480,000 distinct CDR3 sequences, of which 16% are seen a single time; less than 4% belongs to the top ten. Sample: CD4+ T cells sorted from PBMCs, taken roughly 24 months after vaccination. Receptors originate from a man aged 45 to 75 who received an inactivated influenza vaccine. The CDR3 runs from the conserved cysteine through the conserved F or W. A D gene is named only where the DNA matches it firmly. Size is stated for part of the rows, as once, few or many counts, or as a class when the clone is expanded.

>.|few|TRBV10-3|TRBJ2-1
TGTGCCATCAGTGCGAGTCCGTCCTACAATGAGCAGTTCTTC
CAISASPSYNEQFF
>.|.|TRBV20-1|TRBJ2-5
TGCAGTGCCAGTGGGGGGGCCCAAGAGACCCAGTACTTC
CSASGGAQETQYF
>.|few|TRBV3-1|TRBJ2-7
TGTGCCAGCAGCCAAGGGACGACAGCCGCCTACCAGCAGTACTTC
CASSQGTTAAYQQYF
>.|few|TRBV5-1|TRBJ2-1
TGCGCCAGCAGCTTGGCGGGGGGCATCTCCTACAATGAGCAGTTCTTC
CASSLAGGISYNEQFF
>.|many|TRBV24-1|TRBJ2-2
TGTGCCTCGGCAGGGGACACCGGGGAGCTGTTTTTT
CASAGDTGELFF
>.|few|TRBV20-1|TRBJ2-7
TGCAGTGCTAGAGTCGGGGGAGTCCGCGAGCAGTACTTC
CSARVGGVREQYF
>TRBD1|few|TRBV30|TRBJ2-3
TGTGCCTGGAGGGGATTGGGGACAGGGGTTCTGGATACGCAGTATTTT
CAWRGLGTGVLDTQYF
>.|.|TRBV20-1|TRBJ1-2
TGCAGTGCTAGAGATCCGGTTCGTGTCGTGTCTAACTATGGCTACACCTTC
CSARDPVRVVSNYGYTF
>TRBD2|few|TRBV10-3|TRBJ2-2
TGTGCCATCAGTGGTGGGACAGGGCGTAAAACTAGCGGGAGAACCGGGGAGCTGTTTTTT
CAISGGTGRKTSGRTGELFF
>TRBD1|few|TRBV7-8|TRBJ2-7
TGTGCCAGCAGCCCGGGGACAGGGGCGATCTACGAGCAGTACTTC
CASSPGTGAIYEQYF
>.|.|TRBV6-1|TRBJ1-6
TGTGCCAGCACCTGGGGGCTCCGTAATTCACCCCTCCACTTT
CASTWGLRNSPLHF
>TRBD2|few|TRBV2|TRBJ2-5
TGTGCCAGCAGAACTAGCGGGGGCGGGGAGACCCAGTACTTC
CASRTSGGGETQYF
>TRBD2|.|TRBV7-2|TRBJ2-1
TGTGCCAGCAGCTCCGTTCCGGGACTAGCCCCCAATGAGCAGTTCTTC
CASSSVPGLAPNEQFF
>TRBD1|few|TRBV10-1|TRBJ2-3
TGCGCCAGCAGGGACCAGGGGGGCACAGATACGCAGTATTTT
CASRDQGGTDTQYF
>.|.|TRBV4-2|TRBJ1-5
TGTGCCAGCAGCCTCGAAGCAGGGGATGGCAATCAGCCCCAGCATTTT
CASSLEAGDGNQPQHF
>.|.|TRBV30|TRBJ1-2
TGTGCCTGGAGTGTACGAGGGCGCGTCTATGGCTACACCTTC
CAWSVRGRVYGYTF
>.|.|TRBV11-2|TRBJ2-4
TGTGCCAGCAGCTTAGAGGCCGGGAGAAAGGCCAAAAACATTCAGTACTTC
CASSLEAGRKAKNIQYF
>TRBD1|few|TRBV7-9|TRBJ2-3
TGTGCCAGCAGCCGGACAGGGGCGGTGGCAGATACGCAGTATTTT
CASSRTGAVADTQYF
>TRBD2|few|TRBV11-3|TRBJ2-2
TGTGCCAGCAGCCCAGGACTAGGACATACCGGGGAGCTGTTTTTT
CASSPGLGHTGELFF
>TRBD1|few|TRBV20-1|TRBJ1-6
TGCAGTGCTAGAGCCCGACAGGGAGGTTCACCCCTCCACTTT
CSARARQGGSPLHF
>.|.|TRBV5-5|TRBJ2-1
TGTGCCAGCAGCTTGGCAGGAAACTACAATGAGCAGTTCTTC
CASSLAGNYNEQFF
>.|.|TRBV9|TRBJ2-2
TGTGCCAGCAGCGTAGCGGGGGCCGCCACCGGGGAGCTGTTTTTT
CASSVAGAATGELFF
>.|.|TRBV27|TRBJ2-7
TGTGCCAGCAGTTTGGCAGGGGCCAACGAGCAGTACTTC
CASSLAGANEQYF
>.|few|TRBV2|TRBJ1-4
TGTGCCAGCAGTGAATACCCCGCCGGTATTAGTAAACTGTTTTTT
CASSEYPAGISKLFF
>TRBD2|.|TRBV7-2|TRBJ2-2
TGTGCCAGCAGCCAAGGTCGACTAGCGGGTAACACCGGGGAGCTGTTTTTT
CASSQGRLAGNTGELFF
>.|.|TRBV6-1|TRBJ2-4
TGTGCCAGCAGACGTAGGGACGTAAAAGCCAAAAACATTCAGTACTTC
CASRRRDVKAKNIQYF
>TRBD1|few|TRBV5-1|TRBJ2-3
TGCGCCAGCAGCTCACAGGGGGCGCGACGAGATACGCAGTATTTT
CASSSQGARRDTQYF
>.|few|TRBV6-1|TRBJ1-6
TGTGCCAGCAGCGGACAGAACTATAATTCACCCCTCCACTTT
CASSGQNYNSPLHF
>.|.|TRBV7-8|TRBJ2-2
TGTGCCAGCAGTCCACGGGCCCGGGGCAGCGGGGAGCTGTTTTTT
CASSPRARGSGELFF
>TRBD1|few|TRBV24-1|TRBJ2-5
TGTGCCACCAGTGATTTAAAACAGGGGATCCAAGAGACCCAGTACTTC
CATSDLKQGIQETQYF
>.|.|TRBV9|TRBJ2-2
TGTGCCAGCAGCGTAGCCCAGGCCCGGGCCGGCGGGGAGCTGTTTTTT
CASSVAQARAGGELFF
>.|.|TRBV20-1|TRBJ2-7
TGCAGTGCTAGTCCCGGGACAAAATACGAGCAGTACTTC
CSASPGTKYEQYF
>.|few|TRBV3-1|TRBJ1-2
TGTGCCAGCAGCCAGGGAGGAGGGGCTAACTATGGCTACACCTTC
CASSQGGGANYGYTF
>TRBD1|few|TRBV27|TRBJ2-3
TGTGCCAGCAGTCCCCTTTCAGGGGGCCGGCCAGATACGCAGTATTTT
CASSPLSGGRPDTQYF
>TRBD1|.|TRBV7-9|TRBJ1-2
TGTGCCAGCAGCTCCTGGGACAGGGTAGGCTATGGCTACACCTTC
CASSSWDRVGYGYTF
>.|.|TRBV6-2/TRBV6-3|TRBJ2-2
TGTGCCAGCAGGTACAGTTACGAAGCAGGTACCGGGGAGCTGTTTTTT
CASRYSYEAGTGELFF
>TRBD1|few|TRBV5-1|TRBJ2-3
TGCGCCAGCAGCACCGGACAGGGACTTACCCCAGATACGCAGTATTTT
CASSTGQGLTPDTQYF
>.|.|TRBV9|TRBJ2-1
TGTGCCAGCAGCCCCGGGGCGCGGTACAATGAGCAGTTCTTC
CASSPGARYNEQFF
>.|.|TRBV24-1|TRBJ1-4
TGTGCCACCAGTGTTGGATCCGGACAGTTTAATAAAAAACTGTTTTTT
CATSVGSGQFNKKLFF
>TRBD1|many|TRBV4-1|TRBJ1-6
TGCGCCAGCAGCCAGGACAAGACAGGGTTAAGGAGCTCCTATAATTCACCCCTCCACTTT
CASSQDKTGLRSSYNSPLHF